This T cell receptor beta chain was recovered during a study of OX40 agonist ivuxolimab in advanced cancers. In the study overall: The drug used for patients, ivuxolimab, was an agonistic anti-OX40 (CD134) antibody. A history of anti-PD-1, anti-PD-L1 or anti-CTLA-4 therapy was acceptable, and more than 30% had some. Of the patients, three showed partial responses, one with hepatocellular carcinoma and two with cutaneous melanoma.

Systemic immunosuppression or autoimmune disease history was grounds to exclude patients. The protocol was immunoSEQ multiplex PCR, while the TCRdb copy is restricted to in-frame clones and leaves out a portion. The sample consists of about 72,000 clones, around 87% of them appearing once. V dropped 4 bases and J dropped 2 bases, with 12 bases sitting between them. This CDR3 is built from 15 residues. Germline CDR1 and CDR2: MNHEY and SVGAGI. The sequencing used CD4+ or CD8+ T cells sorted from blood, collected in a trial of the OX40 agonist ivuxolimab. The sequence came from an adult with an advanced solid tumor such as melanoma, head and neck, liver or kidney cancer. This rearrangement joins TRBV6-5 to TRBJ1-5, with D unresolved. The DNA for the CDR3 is TGTGCCAGCAGTTCTGGATCGCGAGGCAATCAGCCCCAGCATTTT. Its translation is CASSSGSRGNQPQHF.